This T cell receptor beta chain was identified during a study of blood T cell repertoires in COVID-19. Study-level information: Whether acute or convalescent, the COVID-19 samples came from the United States, Italy and Spain. T cells, B-cell-depleted T cells, or PBMCs provided the cDNA or gDNA that served as material.

Study processing details: Nucleated cell number was recorded as an estimate derived from reference gene primer amplification. Sequenced by immunoSEQ multiplex PCR; TCRdb stores in-frame clones only, minus some. V and J calls plus clone size are reproduced from that table; the DNA served to infer D and trimming. The sample records around 210,000 clones, roughly 85% being singletons. V gave up 6 bases and J gave up 4 bases; unmatched junction bases: 5. Germline CDR1 SNHLY, CDR2 FYNNEI. The length of the CDR3 is 13 residues. Seattle enrolled patients during active infection and tracked them longitudinally.

Sequencing was done on a sample of peripheral blood. The clonotype was recovered from a man aged 45-65 years with COVID-19, enrolled during active disease. The chain joins TRBV2 to TRBJ2-7, with 8 bases matching TRBD1. The chain's CDR3 is CASSWTGTYEQYF. The CDR3 DNA reads as TGTGCCAGCAGCTGGACAGGGACATACGAGCAGTACTTC.